This T cell receptor (beta chain) appears in the sequencing data of a study of CD8+ T cells in alopecia areata. Findings and caveats of the study: Affected scalp, especially in alopecia totalis/universalis, had a higher clonality than normal scalp did.

Following RNA extraction, reverse transcription yielded cDNA that acted as the sequencing template. Assay: immunoSEQ multiplex PCR; the TCRdb copy retains only in-frame clones and omits some. The sample holds some 200,000 clones; roughly 62% are singletons and the top ten take around 12%. V gave up 6 bases and J gave up 0 bases, with 10 bases separating them. The CDR3 runs 13 residues. Germline loops: CDR1 SQVTM, CDR2 ANQGSEA. This clone was picked up a small number of times. The target antigen is unknown. Stated treatment: oral pan-JAK inhibitor, 5-10 mg twice daily. Alopecia areata patients provided lesional scalp punch biopsies and peripheral blood. Sorting from PBMCs produced CD4+ and CD8+ T cells.

Sequencing used CD8+ T cells sorted from blood, obtained at week 24, from a patient treated with tofacitinib. The sequence derives from a human donor with alopecia areata. The chain combines TRBV29-1 with TRBJ2-3; maybe TRBD2 (5 bases). The CDR3 reads CSVSGISTDTQYF. The CDR3 DNA reads as TGCAGCGTCTCGGGGATTAGCACAGATACGCAGTATTTT.